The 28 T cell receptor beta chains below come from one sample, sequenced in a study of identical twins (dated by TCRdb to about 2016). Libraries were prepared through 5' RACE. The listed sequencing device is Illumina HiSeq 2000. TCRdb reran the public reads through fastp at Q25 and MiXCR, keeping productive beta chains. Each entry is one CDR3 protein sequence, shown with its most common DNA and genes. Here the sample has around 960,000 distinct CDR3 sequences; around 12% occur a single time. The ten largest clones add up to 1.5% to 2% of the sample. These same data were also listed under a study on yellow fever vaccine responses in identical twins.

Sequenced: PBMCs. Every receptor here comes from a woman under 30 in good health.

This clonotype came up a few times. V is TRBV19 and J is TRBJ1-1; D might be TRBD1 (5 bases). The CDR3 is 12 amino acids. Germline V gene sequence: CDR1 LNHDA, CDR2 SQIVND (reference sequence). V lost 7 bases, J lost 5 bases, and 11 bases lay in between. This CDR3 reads CASIHRGTEAFF. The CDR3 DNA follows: TGTGCCAGTATACACCGGGGGACTGAAGCTTTCTTT.

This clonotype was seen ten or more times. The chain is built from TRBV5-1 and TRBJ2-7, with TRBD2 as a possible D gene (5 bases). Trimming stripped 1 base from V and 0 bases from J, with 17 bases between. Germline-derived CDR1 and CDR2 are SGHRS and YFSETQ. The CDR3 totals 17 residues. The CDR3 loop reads CASSLSGPGAGSYEQYF. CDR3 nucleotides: TGCGCCAGCAGCTTGAGCGGACCGGGTGCCGGCTCCTACGAGCAGTACTTC.

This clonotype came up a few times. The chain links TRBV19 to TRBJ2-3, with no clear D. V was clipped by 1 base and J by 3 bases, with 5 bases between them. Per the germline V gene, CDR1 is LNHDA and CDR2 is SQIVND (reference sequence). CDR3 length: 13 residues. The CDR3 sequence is CASSIVATDTQYF. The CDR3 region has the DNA TGTGCCAGTAGTATAGTTGCTACAGATACGCAGTATTTT.

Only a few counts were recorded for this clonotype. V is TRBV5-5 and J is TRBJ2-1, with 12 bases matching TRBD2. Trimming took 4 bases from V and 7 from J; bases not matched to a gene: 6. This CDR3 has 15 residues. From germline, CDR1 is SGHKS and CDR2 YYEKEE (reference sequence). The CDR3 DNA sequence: TGTGCCAGCAGCCCGACTAGCGGGAGAAGGAATGAGCAGTTCTTC. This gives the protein CASSPTSGRRNEQFF. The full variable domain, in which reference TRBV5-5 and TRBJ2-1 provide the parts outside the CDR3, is DAGVTQSPTHLIKTRGQQVTLRCSPISGHKSVSWYQQVLGQGPQFIFQYYEKEERGRGNFPDRFSARQFPNYSSELNVNALLLGDSALYLCASSPTSGRRNEQFFGPGTRLTVL.

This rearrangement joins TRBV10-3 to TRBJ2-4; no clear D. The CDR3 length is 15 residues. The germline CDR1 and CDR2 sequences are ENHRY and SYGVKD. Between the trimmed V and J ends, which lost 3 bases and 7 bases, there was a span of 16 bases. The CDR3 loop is CAISEKDHGSNIQYF. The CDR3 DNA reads TGTGCCATCAGTGAAAAGGACCACGGATCCAACATTCAGTACTTC.

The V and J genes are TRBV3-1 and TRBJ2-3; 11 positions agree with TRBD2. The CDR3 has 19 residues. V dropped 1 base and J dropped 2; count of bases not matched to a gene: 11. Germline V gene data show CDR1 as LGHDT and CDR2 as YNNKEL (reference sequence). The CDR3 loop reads CASSQAFATSGIPTDTQYF. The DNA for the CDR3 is TGTGCCAGCAGCCAAGCATTCGCGACTAGCGGGATCCCCACAGATACGCAGTATTTT.

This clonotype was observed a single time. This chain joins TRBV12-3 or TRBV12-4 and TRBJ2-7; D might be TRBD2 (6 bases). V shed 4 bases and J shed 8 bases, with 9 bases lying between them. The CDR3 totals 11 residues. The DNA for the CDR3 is TGTGCCAGCAGTTCGGGGGTGAAGCAGTACTTC. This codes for CASSSGVKQYF.

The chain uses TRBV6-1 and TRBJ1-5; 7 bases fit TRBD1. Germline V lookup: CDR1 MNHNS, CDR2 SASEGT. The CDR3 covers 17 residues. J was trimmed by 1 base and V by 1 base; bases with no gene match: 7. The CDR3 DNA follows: TGTGCCAGCAGTGAAGTGGTGGCAGGGGGGAGCAATCAGCCCCAGCATTTT. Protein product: CASSEVVAGGSNQPQHF.

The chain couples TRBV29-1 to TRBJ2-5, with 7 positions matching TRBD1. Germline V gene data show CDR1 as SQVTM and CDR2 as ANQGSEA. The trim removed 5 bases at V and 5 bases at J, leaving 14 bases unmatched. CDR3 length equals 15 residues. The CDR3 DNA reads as TGCAGCGTTTTGACGGGGACAGCGCCATTGGAGACCCAGTACTTC. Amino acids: CSVLTGTAPLETQYF. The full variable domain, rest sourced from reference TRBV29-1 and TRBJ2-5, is SAVISQKPSRDICQRGTSLTIQCQVDSQVTMMFWYRQQPGQSLTLIATANQGSEATYESGFVIDKFPISRPNLTFSTLTVSNMSPEDSSIYLCSVLTGTAPLETQYFGPGTRLLVL.

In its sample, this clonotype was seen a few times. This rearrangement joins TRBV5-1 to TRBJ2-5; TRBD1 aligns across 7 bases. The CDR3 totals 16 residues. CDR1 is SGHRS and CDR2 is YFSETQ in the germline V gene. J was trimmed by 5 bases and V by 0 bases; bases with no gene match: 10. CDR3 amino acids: CASSLGMTGSGETQYF. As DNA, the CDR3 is TGCGCCAGCAGCTTGGGCATGACAGGGAGTGGGGAGACCCAGTACTTC.

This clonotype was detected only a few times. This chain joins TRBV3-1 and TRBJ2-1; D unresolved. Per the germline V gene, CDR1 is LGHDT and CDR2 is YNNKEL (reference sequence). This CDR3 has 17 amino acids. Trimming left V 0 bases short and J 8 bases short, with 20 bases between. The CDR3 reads CASSQDLQPLRKDEQFF. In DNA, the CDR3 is TGTGCCAGCAGCCAAGATCTTCAGCCTCTCAGAAAGGATGAGCAGTTCTTC.

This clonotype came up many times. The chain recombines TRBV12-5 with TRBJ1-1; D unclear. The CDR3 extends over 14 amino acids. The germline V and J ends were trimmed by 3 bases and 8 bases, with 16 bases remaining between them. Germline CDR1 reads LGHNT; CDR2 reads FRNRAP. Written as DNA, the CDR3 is TGTGCTAGTGGTTTATGGACCCACGAGTCAGAAGCTTTCTTT. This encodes CASGLWTHESEAFF.

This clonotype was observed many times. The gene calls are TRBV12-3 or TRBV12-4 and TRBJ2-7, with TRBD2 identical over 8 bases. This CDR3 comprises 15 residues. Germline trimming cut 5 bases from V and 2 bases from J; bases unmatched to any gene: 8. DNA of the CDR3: TGTGCCAGCAGTCTCTGGAGTAGCGGGGCCTACGAGCAGTACTTC. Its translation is CASSLWSSGAYEQYF.

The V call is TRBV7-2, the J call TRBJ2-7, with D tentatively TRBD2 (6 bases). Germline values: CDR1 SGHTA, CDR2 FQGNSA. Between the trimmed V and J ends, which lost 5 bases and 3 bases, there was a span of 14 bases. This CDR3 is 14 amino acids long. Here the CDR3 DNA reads TGTGCCAGCAGCCTGGGGGGACTGGACTACGAGCAGTACGTC. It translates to CASSLGGLDYEQYV.

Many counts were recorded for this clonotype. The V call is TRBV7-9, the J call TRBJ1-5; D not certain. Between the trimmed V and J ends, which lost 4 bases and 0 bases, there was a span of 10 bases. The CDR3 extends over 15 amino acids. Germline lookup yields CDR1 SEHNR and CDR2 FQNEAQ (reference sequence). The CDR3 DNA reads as TGTGCCAGCAGCTCGGAAGGTTATAGCAATCAGCCCCAGCATTTT. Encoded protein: CASSSEGYSNQPQHF.

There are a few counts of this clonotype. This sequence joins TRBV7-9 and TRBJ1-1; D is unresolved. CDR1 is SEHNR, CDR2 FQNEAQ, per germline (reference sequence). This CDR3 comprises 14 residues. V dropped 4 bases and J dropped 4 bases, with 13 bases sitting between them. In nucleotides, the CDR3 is TGTGCCAGCAGCTACCCCCCTTTACTCACTGAAGCTTTCTTT. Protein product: CASSYPPLLTEAFF.

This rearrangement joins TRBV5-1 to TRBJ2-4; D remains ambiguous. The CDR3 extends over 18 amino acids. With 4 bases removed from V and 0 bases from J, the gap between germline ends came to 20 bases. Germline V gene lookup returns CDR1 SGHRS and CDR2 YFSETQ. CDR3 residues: CASSLAPRGSLAKNIQYF. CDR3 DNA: TGCGCCAGCAGCCTTGCCCCTCGAGGATCCTTAGCCAAAAACATTCAGTACTTC.

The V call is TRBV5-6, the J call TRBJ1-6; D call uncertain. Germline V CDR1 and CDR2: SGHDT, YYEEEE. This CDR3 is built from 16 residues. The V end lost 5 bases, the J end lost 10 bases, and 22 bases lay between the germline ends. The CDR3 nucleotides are TGTGCCAGCAGTAGGCAGGCAAGTTTCGGTAAATCACCCCTCCACTTT. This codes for CASSRQASFGKSPLHF.

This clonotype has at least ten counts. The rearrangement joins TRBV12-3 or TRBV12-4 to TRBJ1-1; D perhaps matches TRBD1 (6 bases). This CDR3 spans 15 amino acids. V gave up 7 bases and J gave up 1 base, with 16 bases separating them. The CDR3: CASTRFGGANTEAFF. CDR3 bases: TGTGCCAGCACCAGATTCGGGGGGGCGAACACTGAAGCTTTCTTT.

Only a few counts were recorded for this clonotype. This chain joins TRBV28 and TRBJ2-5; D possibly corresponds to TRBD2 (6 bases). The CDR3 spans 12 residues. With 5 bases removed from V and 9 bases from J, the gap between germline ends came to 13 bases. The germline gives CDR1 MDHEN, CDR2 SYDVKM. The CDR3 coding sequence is TGTGCCAGCAGTCCCGCGACGGGGGCCCAGTACTTC. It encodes CASSPATGAQYF.

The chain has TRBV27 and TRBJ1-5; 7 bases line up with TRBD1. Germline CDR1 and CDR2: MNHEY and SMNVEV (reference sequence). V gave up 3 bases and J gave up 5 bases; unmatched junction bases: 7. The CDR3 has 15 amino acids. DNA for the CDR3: TGTGCCAGCAGTTTGGAGAGAGGGGGCCATCAGCCCCAGCATTTT. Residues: CASSLERGGHQPQHF.

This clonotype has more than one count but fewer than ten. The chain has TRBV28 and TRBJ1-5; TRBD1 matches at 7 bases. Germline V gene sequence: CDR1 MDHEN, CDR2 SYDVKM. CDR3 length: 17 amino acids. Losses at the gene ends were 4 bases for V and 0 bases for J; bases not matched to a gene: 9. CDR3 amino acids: CASSSDRRFYSNQPQHF. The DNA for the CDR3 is TGTGCCAGCAGTTCGGACAGGAGATTTTATAGCAATCAGCCCCAGCATTTT. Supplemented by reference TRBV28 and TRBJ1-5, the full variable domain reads DVKVTQSSRYLVKRTGEKVFLECVQDMDHENMFWYRQDPGLGLRLIYFSYDVKMKEKGDIPEGYSVSREKKERFSLILESASTNQTSMYLCASSSDRRFYSNQPQHFGDGTRLSIL.

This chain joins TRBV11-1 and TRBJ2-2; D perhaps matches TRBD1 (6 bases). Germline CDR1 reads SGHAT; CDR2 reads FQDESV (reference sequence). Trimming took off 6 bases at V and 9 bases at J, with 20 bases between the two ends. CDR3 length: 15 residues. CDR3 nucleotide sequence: TGTGCCAGCAGAGACCGGGACACCAACACGTGGGAGCTGTTTTTT. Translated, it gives CASRDRDTNTWELFF. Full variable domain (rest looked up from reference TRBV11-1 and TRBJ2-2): EAEVAQSPRYKITEKSQAVAFWCDPISGHATLYWYRQILGQGPELLVQFQDESVVDDSQLPKDRFSAERLKGVDSTLKIQPAELGDSAMYLCASRDRDTNTWELFFGEGSRLTVL.

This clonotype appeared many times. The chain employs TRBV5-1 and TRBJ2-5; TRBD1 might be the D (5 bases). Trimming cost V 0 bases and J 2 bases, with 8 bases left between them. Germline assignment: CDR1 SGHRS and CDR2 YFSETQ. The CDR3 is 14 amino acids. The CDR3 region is CASSLDRPQETQYF. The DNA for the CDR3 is TGCGCCAGCAGCTTGGACAGGCCACAAGAGACCCAGTACTTC.

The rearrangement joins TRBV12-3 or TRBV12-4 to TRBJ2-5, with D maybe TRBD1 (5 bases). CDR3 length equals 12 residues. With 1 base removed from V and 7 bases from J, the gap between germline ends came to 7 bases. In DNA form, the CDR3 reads TGTGCCAGCAGTTTAGACAGGACGACCCAGTACTTC. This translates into CASSLDRTTQYF.

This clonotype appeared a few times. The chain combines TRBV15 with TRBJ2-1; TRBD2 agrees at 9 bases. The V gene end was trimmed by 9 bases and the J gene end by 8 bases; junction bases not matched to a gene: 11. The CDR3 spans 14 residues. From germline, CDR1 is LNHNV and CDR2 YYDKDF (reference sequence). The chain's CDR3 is CATSPGLASYEQFF. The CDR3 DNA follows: TGTGCCACGAGCCCGGGACTAGCTTCTTATGAGCAGTTCTTC. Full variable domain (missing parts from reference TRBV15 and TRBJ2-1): DAMVIQNPRYQVTQFGKPVTLSCSQTLNHNVMYWYQQKSSQAPKLLFHYYDKDFNNEADTPDNFQSRRPNTSFCFLDIRSPGLGDTAMYLCATSPGLASYEQFFGPGTRLTVL.

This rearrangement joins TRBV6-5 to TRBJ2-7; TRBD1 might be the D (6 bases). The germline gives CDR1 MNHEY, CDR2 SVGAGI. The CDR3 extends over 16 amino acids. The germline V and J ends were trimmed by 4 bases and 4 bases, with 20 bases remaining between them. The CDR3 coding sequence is TGTGCCAGCAGTTCCGCCCCAACAGGGAAACCGTACGAGCAGTACTTC. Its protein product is CASSSAPTGKPYEQYF.

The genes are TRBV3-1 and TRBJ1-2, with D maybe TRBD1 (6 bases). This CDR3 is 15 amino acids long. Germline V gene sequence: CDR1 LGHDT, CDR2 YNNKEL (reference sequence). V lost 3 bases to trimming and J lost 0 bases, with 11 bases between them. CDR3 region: CASSHTTGPNYGYTF. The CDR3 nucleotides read TGTGCCAGCAGCCATACGACAGGCCCTAACTATGGCTACACCTTC.